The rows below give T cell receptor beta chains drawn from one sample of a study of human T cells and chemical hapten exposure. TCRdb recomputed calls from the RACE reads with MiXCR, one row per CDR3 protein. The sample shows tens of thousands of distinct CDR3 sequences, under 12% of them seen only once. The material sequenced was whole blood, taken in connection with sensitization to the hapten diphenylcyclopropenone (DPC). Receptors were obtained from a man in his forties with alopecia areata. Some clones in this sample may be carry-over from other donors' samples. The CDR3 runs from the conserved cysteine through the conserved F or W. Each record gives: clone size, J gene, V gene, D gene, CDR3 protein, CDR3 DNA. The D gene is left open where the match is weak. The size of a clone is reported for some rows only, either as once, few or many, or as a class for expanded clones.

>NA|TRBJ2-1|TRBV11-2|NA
CASSLQGGNEQFF
TGTGCCAGCAGCTTGCAGGGTGGGAATGAGCAGTTCTTC
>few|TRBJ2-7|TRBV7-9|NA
CASSFSTESPYEQYF
TGTGCCAGCAGCTTCTCGACAGAAAGCCCTTACGAGCAGTACTTC
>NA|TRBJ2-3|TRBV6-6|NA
CASSWREDTDTQYF
TGTGCCAGCAGTTGGAGGGAGGACACAGATACGCAGTATTTT
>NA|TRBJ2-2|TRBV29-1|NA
CSVVAGALNTGELFF
TGCAGCGTTGTGGCGGGCGCCTTGAACACCGGGGAGCTGTTTTTT
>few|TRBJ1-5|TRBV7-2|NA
CASSLSGHDQPQHF
TGTGCCAGCAGCTTATCGGGACATGATCAGCCCCAGCATTTT
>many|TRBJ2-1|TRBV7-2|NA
CASSLERNEQFF
TGTGCCAGCAGCTTAGAGCGGAATGAGCAGTTCTTC
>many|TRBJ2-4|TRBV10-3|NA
CAISETDSGIQYF
TGTGCCATCAGTGAGACGGACAGTGGCATTCAGTACTTC
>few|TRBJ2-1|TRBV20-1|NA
CSATELGNNEQFF
TGCAGTGCTACGGAACTAGGAAACAATGAGCAGTTCTTC
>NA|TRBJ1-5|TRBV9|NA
CASSNSWGGQPQHF
TGTGCCAGCAGCAACTCATGGGGGGGTCAGCCCCAGCATTTT
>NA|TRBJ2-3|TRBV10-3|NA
CAISRGASTDTQYF
TGTGCCATCAGTCGGGGGGCCTCCACAGATACGCAGTATTTT
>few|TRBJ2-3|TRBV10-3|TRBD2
CAISDSQRETGTQYF
TGTGCCATCAGTGATTCACAGCGGGAGACCGGTACGCAGTATTTT
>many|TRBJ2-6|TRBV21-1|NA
CASSVAGHPSSGANVLTF
TGTGCCAGCAGCGTAGCCGGACATCCCTCCTCTGGGGCCAACGTCCTGACTTTC
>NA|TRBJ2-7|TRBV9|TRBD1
CASVVDRGHREQYF
TGTGCCAGCGTAGTGGACAGGGGGCATCGCGAGCAGTACTTC
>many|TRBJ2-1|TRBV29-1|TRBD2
CSVEPGPLAGDNEQFF
TGCAGCGTCGAACCCGGGCCACTAGCGGGGGACAATGAGCAGTTCTTC
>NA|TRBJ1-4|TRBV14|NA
CASSQRVSNEKLFF
TGTGCCAGCAGCCAACGGGTTTCTAATGAAAAACTGTTTTTT
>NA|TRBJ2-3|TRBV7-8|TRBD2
CASSSSGMTTDTQYF
TGTGCCAGCAGCAGTAGCGGGATGACCACAGATACGCAGTATTTT
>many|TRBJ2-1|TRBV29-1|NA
CSGAGTLNNEQFF
TGCAGCGGAGCCGGGACTCTTAACAATGAGCAGTTCTTC